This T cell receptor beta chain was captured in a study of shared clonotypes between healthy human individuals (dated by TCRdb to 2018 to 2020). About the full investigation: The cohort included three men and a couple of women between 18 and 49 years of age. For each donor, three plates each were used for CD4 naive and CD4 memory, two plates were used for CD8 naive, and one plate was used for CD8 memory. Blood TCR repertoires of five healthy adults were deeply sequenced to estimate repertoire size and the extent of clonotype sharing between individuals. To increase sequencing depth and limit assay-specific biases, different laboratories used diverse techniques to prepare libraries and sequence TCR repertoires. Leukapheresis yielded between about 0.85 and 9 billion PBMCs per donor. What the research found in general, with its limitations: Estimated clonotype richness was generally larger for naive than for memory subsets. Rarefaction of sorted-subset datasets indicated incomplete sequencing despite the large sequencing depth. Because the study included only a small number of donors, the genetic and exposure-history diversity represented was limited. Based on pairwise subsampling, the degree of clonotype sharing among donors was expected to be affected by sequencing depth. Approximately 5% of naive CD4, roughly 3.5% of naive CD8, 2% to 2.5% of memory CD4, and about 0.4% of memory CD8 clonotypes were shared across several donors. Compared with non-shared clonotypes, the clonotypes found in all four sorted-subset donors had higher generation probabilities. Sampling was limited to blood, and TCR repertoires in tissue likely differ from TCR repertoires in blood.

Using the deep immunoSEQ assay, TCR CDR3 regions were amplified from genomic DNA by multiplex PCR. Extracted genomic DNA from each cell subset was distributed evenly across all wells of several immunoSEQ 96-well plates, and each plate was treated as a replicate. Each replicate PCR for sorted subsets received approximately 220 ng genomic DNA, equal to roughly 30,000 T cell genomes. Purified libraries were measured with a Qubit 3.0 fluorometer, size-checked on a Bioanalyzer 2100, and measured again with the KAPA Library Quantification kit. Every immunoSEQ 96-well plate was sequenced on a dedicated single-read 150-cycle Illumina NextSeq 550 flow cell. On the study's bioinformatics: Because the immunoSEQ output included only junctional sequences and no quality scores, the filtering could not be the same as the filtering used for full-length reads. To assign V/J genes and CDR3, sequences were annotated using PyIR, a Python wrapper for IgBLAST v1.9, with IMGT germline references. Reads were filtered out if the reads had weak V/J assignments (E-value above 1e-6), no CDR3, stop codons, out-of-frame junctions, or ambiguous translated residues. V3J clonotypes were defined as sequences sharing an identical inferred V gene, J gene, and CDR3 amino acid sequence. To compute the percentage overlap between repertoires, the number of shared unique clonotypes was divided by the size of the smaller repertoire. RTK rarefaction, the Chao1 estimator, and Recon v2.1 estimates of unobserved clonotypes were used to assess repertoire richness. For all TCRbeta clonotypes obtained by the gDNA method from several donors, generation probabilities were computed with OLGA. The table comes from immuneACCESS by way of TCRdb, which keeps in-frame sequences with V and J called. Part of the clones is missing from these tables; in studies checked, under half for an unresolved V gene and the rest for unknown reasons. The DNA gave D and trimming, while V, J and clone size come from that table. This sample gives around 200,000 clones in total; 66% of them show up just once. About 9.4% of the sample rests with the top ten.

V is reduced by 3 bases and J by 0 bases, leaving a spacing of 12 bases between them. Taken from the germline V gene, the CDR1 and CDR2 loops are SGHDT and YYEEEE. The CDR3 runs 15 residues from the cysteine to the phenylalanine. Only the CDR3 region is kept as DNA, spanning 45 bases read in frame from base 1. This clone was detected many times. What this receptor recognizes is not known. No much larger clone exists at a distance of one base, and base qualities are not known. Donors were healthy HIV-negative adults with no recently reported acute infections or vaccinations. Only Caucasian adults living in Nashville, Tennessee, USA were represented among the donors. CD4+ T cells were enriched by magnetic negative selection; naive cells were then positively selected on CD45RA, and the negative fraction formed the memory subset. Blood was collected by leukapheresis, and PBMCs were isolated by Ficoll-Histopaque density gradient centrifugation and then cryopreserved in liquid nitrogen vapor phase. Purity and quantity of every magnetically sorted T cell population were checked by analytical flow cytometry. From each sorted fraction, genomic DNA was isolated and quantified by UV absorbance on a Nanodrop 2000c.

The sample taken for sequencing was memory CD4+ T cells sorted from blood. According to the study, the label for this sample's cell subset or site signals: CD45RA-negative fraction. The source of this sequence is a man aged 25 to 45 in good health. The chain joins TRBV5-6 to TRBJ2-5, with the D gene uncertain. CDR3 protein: CASSWRFLHQETQYF. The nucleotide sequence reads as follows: TGTGCCAGCAGCTGGCGATTTCTGCACCAAGAGACCCAGTACTTC.